This TCR beta chain came from a study of cytomegalovirus exposure and HLA in healthy donors. Study observations and caveats: In a later analysis, a genetic analysis reported fewer productive-TCR N-insertions in an Asian-associated ancestry cluster than the cohort average. Some V segments, TRBV6-2 and TRBV6-3 among them, were indistinguishable and were therefore excluded. Trimming of TCR beta V- and J-genes showed a link, identified in a later analysis, to a missense DCLRE1C variant.

To note about this clone: Its antigen is unidentified.

The PCR had 60 Vbeta and 13 Jbeta primers. Authors' processing steps: The authors later counted approximately 80 million unique TCR beta chains, 8.5 million to 13 million of them shared. Profiled with immunoSEQ multiplex PCR; TCRdb holds only in-frame clones, not every one. Clone size and V and J calls were adopted from that table, with D and trimming inferred from the DNA. The table lists about 90,000 clones, roughly 60% of them singletons. The CDR3 runs 16 residues. V was trimmed by 0 bases and J by 3 bases, leaving 14 bases between them. The germline CDR1 and CDR2 sequences are LGHNA and YSLEER. The sequence was obtained from a young woman in good health and CMV-seropositive. The chain employs TRBV4-3 and TRBJ1-1, with D possibly matching TRBD1 (5 bases). The sequencing sample was made of PBMCs. CDR3 coding DNA: TGCGCCAGCAGCCAAGACAGGTTGGGAGGGGACACTGAAGCTTTCTTT. As protein: CASSQDRLGGDTEAFF.